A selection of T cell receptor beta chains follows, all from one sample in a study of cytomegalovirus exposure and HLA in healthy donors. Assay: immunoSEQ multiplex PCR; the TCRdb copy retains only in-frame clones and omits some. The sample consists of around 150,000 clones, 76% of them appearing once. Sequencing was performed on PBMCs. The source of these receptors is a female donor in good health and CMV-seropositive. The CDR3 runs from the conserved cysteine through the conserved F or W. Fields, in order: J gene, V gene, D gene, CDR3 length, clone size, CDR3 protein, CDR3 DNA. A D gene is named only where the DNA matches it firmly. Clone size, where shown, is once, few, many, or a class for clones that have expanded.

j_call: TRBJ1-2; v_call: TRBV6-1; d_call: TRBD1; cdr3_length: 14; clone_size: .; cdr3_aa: CASRTRGTGHGYPF; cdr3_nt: TGTGCCAGCAGGACGAGGGGGACAGGGCATGGCTACCCCTTC
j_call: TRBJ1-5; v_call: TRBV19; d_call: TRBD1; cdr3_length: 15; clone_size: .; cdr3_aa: CASSIGTVSNQPQHF; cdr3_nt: TGTGCCAGTAGTATTGGGACAGTTAGCAATCAGCCCCAGCATTTT
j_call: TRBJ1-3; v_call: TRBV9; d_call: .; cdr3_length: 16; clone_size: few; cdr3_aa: CASSVAAGRSGNTIYF; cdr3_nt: TGTGCCAGCAGCGTAGCGGCGGGACGCTCTGGAAACACCATATATTTT
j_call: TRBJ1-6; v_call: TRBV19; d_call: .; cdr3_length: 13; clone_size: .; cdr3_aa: CASNRNYNSPLHF; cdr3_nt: TGTGCCAGTAACAGAAACTATAATTCACCCCTCCACTTT
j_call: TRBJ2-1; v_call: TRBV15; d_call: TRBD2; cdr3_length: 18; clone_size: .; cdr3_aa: CATSRGLAGGSSYNEQFF; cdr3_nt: TGTGCCACCAGCAGAGGACTAGCGGGGGGGAGCTCCTACAATGAGCAGTTCTTC
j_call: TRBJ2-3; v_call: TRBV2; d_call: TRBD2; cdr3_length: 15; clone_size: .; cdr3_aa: CASRESGVSTDTQYF; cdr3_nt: TGTGCCAGCAGGGAAAGCGGGGTTAGCACAGATACGCAGTATTTT
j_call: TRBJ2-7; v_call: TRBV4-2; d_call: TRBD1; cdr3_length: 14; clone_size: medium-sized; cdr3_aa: CASSPGQGDYEQYF; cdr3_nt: TGTGCCAGCAGCCCGGGACAGGGAGACTACGAGCAGTACTTC
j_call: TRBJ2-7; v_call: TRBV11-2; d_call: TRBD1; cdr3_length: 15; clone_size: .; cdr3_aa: CASSLGTGPAYEQYF; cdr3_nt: TGTGCCAGCAGCTTAGGGACAGGGCCCGCCTACGAGCAGTACTTC
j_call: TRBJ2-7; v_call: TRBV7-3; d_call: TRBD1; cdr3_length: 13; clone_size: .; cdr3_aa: CASSRTGFDEQYF; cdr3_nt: TGTGCCAGCAGCCGGACAGGGTTCGACGAGCAGTACTTC
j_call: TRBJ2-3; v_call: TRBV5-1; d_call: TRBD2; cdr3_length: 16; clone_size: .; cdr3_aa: CASSSKREWGTDTQYF; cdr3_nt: TGCGCCAGCAGCTCAAAGCGGGAGTGGGGCACAGATACGCAGTATTTT
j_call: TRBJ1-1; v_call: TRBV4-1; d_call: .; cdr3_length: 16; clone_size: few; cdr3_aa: CASSQVARAMNTEAFF; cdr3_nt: TGCGCCAGCAGCCAAGTGGCCAGGGCGATGAACACTGAAGCTTTCTTT
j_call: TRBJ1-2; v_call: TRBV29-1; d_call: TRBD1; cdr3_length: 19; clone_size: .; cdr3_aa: CSVDNWAGQGPTPNYGYTF; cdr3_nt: TGCAGCGTTGATAATTGGGCGGGACAGGGGCCGACTCCGAACTATGGCTACACCTTC
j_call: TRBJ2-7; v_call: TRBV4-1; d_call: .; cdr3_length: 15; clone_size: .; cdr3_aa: CASSQDSADSYEQYF; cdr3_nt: TGCGCCAGCAGCCAAGACTCAGCGGACTCCTACGAGCAGTACTTC
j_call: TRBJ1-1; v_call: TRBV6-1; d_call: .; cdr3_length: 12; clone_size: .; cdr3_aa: CASRGGSTEAFF; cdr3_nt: TGTGCCAGCAGGGGAGGTAGCACTGAAGCTTTCTTT
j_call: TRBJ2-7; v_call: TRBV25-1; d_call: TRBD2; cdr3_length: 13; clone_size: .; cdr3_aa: CASSQRETYEQYF; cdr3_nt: TGTGCCAGCAGTCAGCGGGAAACCTACGAGCAGTACTTC
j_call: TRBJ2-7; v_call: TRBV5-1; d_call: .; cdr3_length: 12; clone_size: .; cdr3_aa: CASWGETYEQYF; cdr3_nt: TGCGCCAGCTGGGGGGAGACCTACGAGCAGTACTTC
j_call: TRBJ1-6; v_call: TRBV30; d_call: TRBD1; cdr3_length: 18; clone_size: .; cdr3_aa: CAWSNPPGQGARNSPLHF; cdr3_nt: TGTGCCTGGAGTAACCCCCCGGGACAGGGGGCGAGAAATTCACCCCTCCACTTT
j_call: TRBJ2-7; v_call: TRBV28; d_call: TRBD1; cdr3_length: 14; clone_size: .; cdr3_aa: CASSSAGTGLEQYF; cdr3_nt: TGTGCCAGCAGTTCCGCCGGGACAGGACTCGAGCAGTACTTC
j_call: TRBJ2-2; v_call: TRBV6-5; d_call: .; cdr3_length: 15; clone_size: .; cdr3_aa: CASSPPTGKTGELFF; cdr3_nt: TGTGCCAGCAGTCCTCCCACAGGGAAAACCGGGGAGCTGTTTTTT
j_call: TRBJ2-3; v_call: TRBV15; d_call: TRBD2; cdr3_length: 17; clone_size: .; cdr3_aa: CATSRRPTSGSTDTQYF; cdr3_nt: TGTGCCACCAGCAGACGCCCGACTAGCGGTAGCACAGATACGCAGTATTTT
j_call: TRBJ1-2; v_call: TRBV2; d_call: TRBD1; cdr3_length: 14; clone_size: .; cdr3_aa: CASNRQGEYYGYTF; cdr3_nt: TGTGCCAGCAACCGACAGGGGGAATACTATGGCTACACCTTC
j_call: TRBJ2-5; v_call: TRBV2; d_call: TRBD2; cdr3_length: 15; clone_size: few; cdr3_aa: CASSVRGGSGETQYF; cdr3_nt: TGTGCCAGCAGTGTACGCGGGGGGAGCGGGGAGACCCAGTACTTC
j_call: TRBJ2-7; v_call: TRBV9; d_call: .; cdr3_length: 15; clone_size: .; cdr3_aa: CASSVGPTVSYEQYF; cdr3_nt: TGTGCCAGCAGCGTAGGGCCGACAGTCTCCTACGAGCAGTACTTC
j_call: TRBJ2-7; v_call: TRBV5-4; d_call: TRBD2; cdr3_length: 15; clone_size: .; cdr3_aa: CASSSGLAGGREQYF; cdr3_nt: TGTGCCAGCAGCTCAGGGCTAGCGGGAGGGCGTGAGCAGTACTTC
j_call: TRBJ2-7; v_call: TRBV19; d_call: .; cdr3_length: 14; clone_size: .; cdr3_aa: CASSITLQTYEQYF; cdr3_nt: TGTGCCAGTAGTATTACTTTACAGACCTACGAGCAGTACTTC
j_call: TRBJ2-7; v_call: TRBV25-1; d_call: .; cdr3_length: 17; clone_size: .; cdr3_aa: CASSEVRTPYSYYEQYF; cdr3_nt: TGTGCCAGCAGTGAAGTACGGACACCCTACAGTTACTACGAGCAGTACTTC
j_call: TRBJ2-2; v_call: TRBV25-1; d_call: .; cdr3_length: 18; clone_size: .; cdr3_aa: CASSEPAGRNTNTGELFF; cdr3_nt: TGTGCCAGCAGTGAACCCGCCGGGAGAAACACCAACACCGGGGAGCTGTTTTTT
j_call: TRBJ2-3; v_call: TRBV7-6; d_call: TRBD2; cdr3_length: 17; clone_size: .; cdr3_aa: CASSLETSGTSTDTQYF; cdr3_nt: TGTGCCAGCAGCTTAGAGACTAGCGGGACTAGCACAGATACGCAGTATTTT
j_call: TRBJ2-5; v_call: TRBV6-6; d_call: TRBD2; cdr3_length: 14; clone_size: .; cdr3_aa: CASITRGEQETQYF; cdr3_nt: TGTGCCAGCATCACGCGGGGGGAACAAGAGACCCAGTACTTC
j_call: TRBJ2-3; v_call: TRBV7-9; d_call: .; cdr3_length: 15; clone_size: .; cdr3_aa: CASSPRPKDTDTQYF; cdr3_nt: TGTGCCAGCAGCCCGCGCCCGAAAGACACAGATACGCAGTATTTT
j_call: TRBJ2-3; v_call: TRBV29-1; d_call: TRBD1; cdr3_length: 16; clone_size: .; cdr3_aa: CSVGFRGPFGTDTQYF; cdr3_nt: TGCAGCGTTGGATTCAGGGGGCCGTTCGGCACAGATACGCAGTATTTT
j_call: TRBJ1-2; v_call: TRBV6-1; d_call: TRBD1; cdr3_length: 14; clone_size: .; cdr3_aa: CASSETDRVGGYTF; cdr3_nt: TGTGCCAGCAGTGAAACCGACAGGGTGGGAGGCTACACCTTC
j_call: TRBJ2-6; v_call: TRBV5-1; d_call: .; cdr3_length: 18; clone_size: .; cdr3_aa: CASSPSPRQPSGANVLTF; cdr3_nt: TGCGCCAGCAGCCCTTCACCGAGACAGCCGTCTGGGGCCAACGTCCTGACTTTC
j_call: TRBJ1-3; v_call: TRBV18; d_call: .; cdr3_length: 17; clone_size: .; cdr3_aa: CASSPFAGASSGNTIYF; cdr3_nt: TGTGCCAGCTCACCATTCGCGGGGGCGTCCTCTGGAAACACCATATATTTT
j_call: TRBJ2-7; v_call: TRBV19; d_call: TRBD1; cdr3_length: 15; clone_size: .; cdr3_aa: CASSPGQPISYEQYF; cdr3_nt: TGTGCCAGTAGCCCGGGACAGCCCATCTCCTACGAGCAGTACTTC
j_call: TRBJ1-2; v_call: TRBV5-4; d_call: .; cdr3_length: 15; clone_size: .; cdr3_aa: CASSPRQGVDYGYTF; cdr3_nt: TGTGCCAGCAGCCCCCGGCAAGGGGTTGACTATGGCTACACCTTC
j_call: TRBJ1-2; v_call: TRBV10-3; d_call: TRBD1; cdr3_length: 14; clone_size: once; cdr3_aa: CAISDSKQGTGYTF; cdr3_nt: TGTGCCATCAGTGACTCTAAACAGGGGACGGGCTACACCTTC
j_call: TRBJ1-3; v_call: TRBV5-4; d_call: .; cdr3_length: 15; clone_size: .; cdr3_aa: CASSLFPPGGNTIYF; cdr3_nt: TGTGCCAGCAGCTTGTTTCCCCCAGGGGGAAACACCATATATTTT
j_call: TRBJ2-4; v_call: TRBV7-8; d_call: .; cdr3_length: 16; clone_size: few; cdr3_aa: CASSLGAPYGGNIQYF; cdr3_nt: TGTGCCAGCAGCTTAGGGGCGCCATACGGGGGAAACATTCAGTACTTC
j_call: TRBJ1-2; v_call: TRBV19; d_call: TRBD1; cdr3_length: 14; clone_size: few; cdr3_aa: CASSIQGANYGYTF; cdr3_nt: TGTGCCAGTAGTATACAGGGGGCGAACTATGGCTACACCTTC
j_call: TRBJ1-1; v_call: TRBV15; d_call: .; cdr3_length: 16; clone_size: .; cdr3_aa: CATSRGSTGRGTEAFF; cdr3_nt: TGTGCCACCAGCAGGGGGAGTACAGGGAGGGGGACTGAAGCTTTCTTT
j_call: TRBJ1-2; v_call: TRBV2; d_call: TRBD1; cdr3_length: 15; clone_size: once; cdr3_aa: CASSGPRDRNYGYTF; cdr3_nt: TGTGCCAGCAGTGGCCCCCGGGACAGGAACTATGGCTACACCTTC
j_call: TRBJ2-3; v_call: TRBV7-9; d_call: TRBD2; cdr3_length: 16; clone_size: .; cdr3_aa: CASSFGAGGSTDTQYF; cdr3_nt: TGTGCCAGCAGCTTTGGTGCGGGAGGGAGCACAGATACGCAGTATTTT
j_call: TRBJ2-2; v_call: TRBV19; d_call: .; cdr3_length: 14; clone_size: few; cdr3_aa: CASNRGRNTGELFF; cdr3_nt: TGTGCCAGTAACAGAGGGAGAAACACCGGGGAGCTGTTTTTT
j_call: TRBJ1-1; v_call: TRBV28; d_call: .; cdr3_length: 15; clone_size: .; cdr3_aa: CASSPLLGGGTEAFF; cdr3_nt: TGTGCCAGCAGTCCCCTTTTGGGGGGTGGCACTGAAGCTTTCTTT
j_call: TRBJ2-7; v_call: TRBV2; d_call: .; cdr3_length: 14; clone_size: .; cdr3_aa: CASSVSQSVGEQYF; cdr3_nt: TGTGCCAGCAGTGTTAGCCAGTCCGTGGGTGAGCAGTACTTC
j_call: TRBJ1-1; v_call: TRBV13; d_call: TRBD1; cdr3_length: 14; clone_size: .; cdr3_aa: CASSLGTGQTEAFF; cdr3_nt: TGTGCCAGCAGCTTAGGGACAGGGCAAACTGAAGCTTTCTTT
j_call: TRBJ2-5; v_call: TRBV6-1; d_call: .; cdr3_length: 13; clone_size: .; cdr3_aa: CASRGVNQETQYF; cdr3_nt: TGTGCCAGCAGGGGAGTGAACCAAGAGACCCAGTACTTC
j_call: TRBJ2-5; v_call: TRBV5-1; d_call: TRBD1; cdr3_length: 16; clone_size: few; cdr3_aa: CASSSSGRGPGETQYF; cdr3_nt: TGCGCCAGCAGCTCCTCCGGTAGGGGGCCAGGAGAGACCCAGTACTTC
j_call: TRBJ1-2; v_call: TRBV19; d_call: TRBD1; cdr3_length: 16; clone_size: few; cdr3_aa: CASSIDGQGTVYGYTF; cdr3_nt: TGTGCCAGTAGTATAGATGGACAGGGTACCGTCTATGGCTACACCTTC
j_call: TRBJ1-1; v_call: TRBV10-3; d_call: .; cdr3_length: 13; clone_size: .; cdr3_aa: CAISESGNTEAFF; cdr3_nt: TGTGCCATCAGTGAAAGCGGGAACACTGAAGCTTTCTTT
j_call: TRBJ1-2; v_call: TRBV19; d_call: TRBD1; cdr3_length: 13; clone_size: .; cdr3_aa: CASSKGQFYGYTF; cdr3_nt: TGTGCCAGTAGTAAGGGACAGTTCTATGGCTACACCTTC
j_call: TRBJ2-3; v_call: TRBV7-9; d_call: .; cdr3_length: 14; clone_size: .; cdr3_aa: CASSLGLSTDTQYF; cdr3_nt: TGTGCCAGCAGCTTAGGACTAAGCACAGATACGCAGTATTTT
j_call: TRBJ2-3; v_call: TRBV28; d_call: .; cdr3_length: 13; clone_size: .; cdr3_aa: CASSFVGAHTQYF; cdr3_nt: TGTGCCAGCAGTTTTGTTGGGGCCCATACGCAGTATTTT
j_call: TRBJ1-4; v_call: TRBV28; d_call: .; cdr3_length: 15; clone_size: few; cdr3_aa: CASSPPGGVSEKLFF; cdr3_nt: TGTGCCAGCAGTCCCCCCGGGGGGGTTAGTGAAAAACTGTTTTTT
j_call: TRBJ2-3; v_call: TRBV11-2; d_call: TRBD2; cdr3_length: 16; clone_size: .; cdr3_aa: CASSLLAGGSTDTQYF; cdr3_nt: TGTGCCAGCAGCTTACTAGCGGGAGGTAGCACAGATACGCAGTATTTT
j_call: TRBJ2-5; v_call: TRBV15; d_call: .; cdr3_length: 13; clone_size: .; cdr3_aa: CATSRETAETQYF; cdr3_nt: TGTGCCACCAGCAGAGAAACAGCAGAGACCCAGTACTTC
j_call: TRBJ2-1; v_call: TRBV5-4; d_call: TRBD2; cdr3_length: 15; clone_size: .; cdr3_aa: CASSTGLAVGNEQFF; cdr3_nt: TGTGCCAGCAGCACGGGACTAGCCGTCGGAAATGAGCAGTTCTTC
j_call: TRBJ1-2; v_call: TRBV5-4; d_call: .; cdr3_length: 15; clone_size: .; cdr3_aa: CASSLGTTDRYGYTF; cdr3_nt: TGTGCCAGCAGCTTGGGAACGACAGACCGCTATGGCTACACCTTC